This T cell receptor (beta chain) was obtained from a study of blood T cell repertoires in COVID-19. The ends were cut back, 5 bases at V and 0 bases at J, with 8 bases in the middle. The germline V gene has CDR1 MNHNY and CDR2 SVGAGI (reference sequence). The CDR3 totals 14 residues. TCRdb's table, derived via immunoSEQ multiplex PCR, lists solely in-frame clones and lacks some. Among 300,000 or so clones, roughly 90% were seen once, and the ten largest hold less than 3.5%. V gene TRBV6-6 combines with J gene TRBJ1-5, with D tentatively TRBD1 (6 bases). Sample: peripheral blood. The TCR was taken from a woman in her twenties or thirties with COVID-19, enrolled during active disease. As DNA, the CDR3 is TGTGCCAGCAGTAGACAGGATAGCAATCAGCCCCAGCATTTT. This sequence encodes CASSRQDSNQPQHF.